Each of the 30 T cell receptor beta chains below was sequenced from the same sample in a study of T cell changes during pregnancy in multiple sclerosis. Sequencing was performed with immunoSEQ multiplex PCR; in TCRdb, only in-frame clones are kept and a portion is missing. The sample comprises fewer than 55,000 clones, roughly 90% of which are singletons, and about 1.8% rests with the top ten. Sequenced material: peripheral blood, taken in the first trimester of pregnancy. These receptors originate from a female donor with multiple sclerosis, enrolled in a pregnancy study.

V is TRBV6-1 and J is TRBJ2-1; 7 bases map to TRBD1. CDR3 length: 15 amino acids. Germline V gene lookup returns CDR1 MNHNS and CDR2 SASEGT. The V gene end was trimmed by 6 bases and the J gene end by 3 bases; junction bases not matched to a gene: 8. CDR3 bases: TGTGCCAGCAGCTTTTCCGGGACAGTCTACAATGAGCAGTTCTTC. Amino acid sequence: CASSFSGTVYNEQFF.

This rearrangement joins TRBV11-2 to TRBJ1-5; a possible D gene is TRBD1 (5 bases). CDR1 and CDR2 from the germline V gene are SGHAT and FQNNGV. CDR3 length equals 15 residues. Trimming took 5 bases from V and 0 from J, leaving 11 bases between them. CDR3 bases: TGTGCCAGCAGCGAAGACAGCTATAGCAATCAGCCCCAGCATTTT. Encoded protein: CASSEDSYSNQPQHF. The full variable domain, rest sourced from reference TRBV11-2 and TRBJ1-5, is EAGVAQSPRYKIIEKRQSVAFWCNPISGHATLYWYQQILGQGPKLLIQFQNNGVVDDSQLPKDRFSAERLKGVDSTLKIQPAKLEDSAVYLCASSEDSYSNQPQHFGDGTRLSIL.

This clone was counted a single time. This chain uses TRBV5-1 with TRBJ2-7; possible D gene TRBD2, 5 bases. CDR1 and CDR2 (germline): SGHRS, YFSETQ. Trimming cost V 2 bases and J 5 bases, with 11 bases left between them. The CDR3 runs to 13 residues. CDR3 bases: TGCGCCAGCAGCTTAGGACTGGGTAACGAGCAGTACTTC. Its protein product is CASSLGLGNEQYF.

The chain recombines TRBV9 with TRBJ2-3, with 8 positions matching TRBD2. V shed 0 bases, J shed 4 bases, and the junction held 4 bases outside the gene matches. There are 15 residues in the CDR3. Germline-derived CDR1 and CDR2 are SGDLS and YYNGEE. The CDR3 DNA follows: TGTGCCAGCAGCGTAGACCGGGGGGGGCCAGATACGCAGTATTTT. Amino acid sequence: CASSVDRGGPDTQYF.

This chain connects TRBV5-4 to TRBJ2-5, with D maybe TRBD2 (6 bases). The CDR3 is 16 residues long. The V gene's germline CDR1 is SGHNT and CDR2 YYREEE (reference sequence). Trimming removed 3 bases at V and 7 bases at J, with 22 bases between. The CDR3 sequence is CASSSGTPTSFATQYF. The CDR3 DNA reads TGTGCCAGCAGCTCGGGGACCCCCACTAGCTTCGCGACCCAGTACTTC.

J is TRBJ2-1 and V is TRBV6-1; D is perhaps TRBD2 (5 bases). CDR3 length: 13 residues. V lost 8 bases, J lost 1 base, and 9 bases lay in between. The germline gives CDR1 MNHNS, CDR2 SASEGT. CDR3: CASGSGSYNEQFF. The CDR3 nucleotides are TGTGCCAGCGGAAGCGGTTCCTACAATGAGCAGTTCTTC.

The chain uses TRBV4-1 and TRBJ1-1; tentative D call: TRBD1 (6 bases). The CDR3 contains 14 residues. Trimming removed 6 bases at V and 4 bases at J, with 15 bases between. The germline gives CDR1 MGHRA, CDR2 YSYEKL. In DNA, the CDR3 is TGCGCCAGCAGAAAACAGGGCCGTGGCACTGAAGCTTTCTTT. Its protein is CASRKQGRGTEAFF.

The V gene is TRBV2, the J gene TRBJ2-1, with D tentatively TRBD1 (6 bases). The V and J ends lost 5 bases and 0 bases respectively, with 11 bases between them. The CDR3 is made up of 15 amino acids. CDR1 is SNHLY, CDR2 FYNNEI, per germline. CDR3 protein: CASSTQGISYNEQFF. In nucleotides, the CDR3 is TGTGCCAGCAGTACCCAGGGGATCTCCTACAATGAGCAGTTCTTC.

The chain couples TRBV5-4 to TRBJ1-2, with 10 nucleotides matching TRBD1. Germline V gene data show CDR1 as SGHNT and CDR2 as YYREEE (reference sequence). The junction had 1 base not matched to a gene; V was cut back by 2 bases and J by 3 bases. The CDR3 has 14 residues. The CDR3 region is CASSLGTGDYGYTF. The DNA for the CDR3 is TGTGCCAGCAGCTTAGGGACAGGGGACTATGGCTACACCTTC.

The rearrangement uses TRBV5-6 and TRBJ2-1; D unresolved. Between the trimmed V and J ends, which lost 1 base and 7 bases, there was a span of 9 bases. The CDR3 runs 13 residues. CDR1 is SGHDT and CDR2 is YYEEEE in the germline V gene. The CDR3 bases are TGTGCCAGCAGCTTGACAGCCGATAATGAGCAGTTCTTC. Protein product: CASSLTADNEQFF.

V is TRBV7-9 and J is TRBJ1-2; 7 bases align to TRBD1. CDR3 length: 14 residues. Germline V gene data show CDR1 as SEHNR and CDR2 as FQNEAQ (reference sequence). The V gene end was trimmed by 5 bases and the J gene end by 2 bases; junction bases not matched to a gene: 5. The CDR3 is CASSARTGNYGYTF. The CDR3, as DNA: TGTGCCAGCAGCGCACGGACAGGAAACTATGGCTACACCTTC.

The chain recombines TRBV7-3 with TRBJ2-2; no clear D. The V end lost 6 bases, the J end lost 3 bases, and 11 bases lay between the germline ends. Germline CDR1 SGHTA, CDR2 FQGTGA. The CDR3 has 14 residues. The DNA of the CDR3 is TGTGCCAGCAGGCCTTCGGTCGACACCGGGGAGCTGTTTTTT. Translating gives CASRPSVDTGELFF.

This clone was found a few times. This sequence joins TRBV7-2 and TRBJ1-1; D might be TRBD1 (6 bases). V was shortened by 5 bases and J by 11 bases, with 21 bases between the two germline ends. The CDR3 extends over 14 amino acids. Germline assignment: CDR1 SGHTA and CDR2 FQGNSA. The DNA for the CDR3 is TGTGCCAGCAGCCCAACAGGGTACGGCGTCGTGGCTTTCTTT. Residues: CASSPTGYGVVAFF.

This clone was recorded only once. The V gene is TRBV7-9, the J gene TRBJ1-5, with D perhaps TRBD1 (6 bases). CDR3 length: 14 residues. The V and J ends lost 5 bases and 4 bases respectively, with 12 bases between them. Per germline, CDR1 SEHNR and CDR2 FQNEAQ (reference sequence). DNA for the CDR3: TGTGCCAGCAGCCAGGGACATCAAAATCAGCCCCAGCATTTT. It encodes CASSQGHQNQPQHF.

This rearrangement joins TRBV5-1 to TRBJ2-6; 7 bases fit TRBD1. V lost 6 bases, J lost 0 bases, and 3 bases stayed unmatched. Germline-derived CDR1 and CDR2 are SGHRS and YFSETQ. The CDR3 length is 15 residues. The CDR3 DNA is TGCGCCAGCACGGGACAGAGCTCTGGGGCCAACGTCCTGACTTTC. Translating it yields CASTGQSSGANVLTF.

This chain connects TRBV18 to TRBJ1-1; D is unresolved. Trimming took off 2 bases at V and 5 bases at J, with 12 bases between the two ends. CDR1 and CDR2 from the germline V gene are KGHSH and LQKENI. The CDR3 contains 14 residues. In DNA form, the CDR3 reads TGTGCCAGCTCACCAGGAGGAAGTGGGACTGAAGCTTTCTTT. This translates into CASSPGGSGTEAFF. The whole variable domain, remainder taken from reference TRBV18 and TRBJ1-1, is NAGVMQNPRHLVRRRGQEARLRCSPMKGHSHVYWYRQLPEEGLKFMVYLQKENIIDESGMPKERFSAEFPKEGPSILRIQQVVRGDSAAYFCASSPGGSGTEAFFGQGTRLTVV.

This chain connects TRBV7-9 to TRBJ1-2; D possibly corresponds to TRBD1 (5 bases). The CDR3 is 13 residues long. V was shortened by 5 bases and J by 5 bases, with 12 bases between the two germline ends. Germline CDR1 reads SEHNR; CDR2 reads FQNEAQ (reference sequence). CDR3 in DNA: TGTGCCAGCAGCCCTCAGGCAGGGTATGGCTACACCTTC. Its protein product is CASSPQAGYGYTF. The whole variable domain, remainder taken from reference TRBV7-9 and TRBJ1-2, is DTGVSQNPRHKITKRGQNVTFRCDPISEHNRLYWYRQTLGQGPEFLTYFQNEAQLEKSRLLSDRFSAERPKGSFSTLEIQRTEQGDSAMYLCASSPQAGYGYTFGSGTRLTVV.

The chain has TRBV5-6 and TRBJ2-2, with 7 bases matching TRBD1. The CDR3 length is 15 residues. Germline V gives CDR1 SGHDT, CDR2 YYEEEE. Trimming at V came to 0 bases and at J to 7 bases, leaving 6 bases not matched to a gene. The CDR3 sequence is CASSLARGRGGELFF. The CDR3 coding sequence is TGTGCCAGCAGCTTGGCGAGGGGGCGCGGCGGGGAGCTGTTTTTT.

The CDR3 is CASSPFSTEAFF. DNA for the CDR3: TGTGCCAGCAGTCCATTCAGCACTGAAGCTTTCTTT. V is TRBV2 and J is TRBJ1-1; D uncertain. The length of the CDR3 is 12 residues. The germline gives CDR1 SNHLY, CDR2 FYNNEI. V was pared by 5 bases and J by 4 bases, with 8 bases between.

In DNA form, the CDR3 reads TGTGCCAGCAGACCGACAGGGGCTTATGGCTACACCTTC. The encoded protein is CASRPTGAYGYTF. The J gene is TRBJ1-2, the V gene TRBV7-2, with 8 bases lining up with TRBD1. Germline V lookup: CDR1 SGHTA, CDR2 FQGNSA. Unmatched junction bases numbered 5, after V lost 6 bases and J lost 5 bases. CDR3 length equals 13 residues.

J is TRBJ2-5 and V is TRBV12-5; tentatively, D is TRBD2 (6 bases). Trimming cost V 6 bases and J 1 base, with 12 bases left between them. The CDR3 length is 14 residues. Per the germline V gene, CDR1 is LGHNT and CDR2 is FRNRAP. In nucleotides, the CDR3 is TGTGCTAGTGGCCATGGAGGGGTCCAAGAGACCCAGTACTTC. This encodes CASGHGGVQETQYF.

This sequence joins TRBV7-2 and TRBJ2-3; 12 nucleotides line up with TRBD2. The V and J ends lost 5 bases and 5 bases, in that order; junction bases with no gene match: 17. The CDR3 covers 19 residues. The germline CDR1 and CDR2 sequences are SGHTA and FQGNSA. CDR3 nucleotide sequence: TGTGCCAGCAGCCGGTCTAGCGGGGGGGCTCGAAGAACGCGAGATACGCAGTATTTT. Amino acids: CASSRSSGGARRTRDTQYF.

This chain connects TRBV27 to TRBJ1-1; 10 bases line up with TRBD1. This CDR3 region has 14 residues. Germline loops: CDR1 MNHEY, CDR2 SMNVEV (reference sequence). The V and J ends lost 4 bases and 1 base, in that order; junction bases with no gene match: 0. Here the CDR3 DNA reads TGTGCCAGCAGTTGGGACAGGGGGAACACTGAAGCTTTCTTT. This gives the protein CASSWDRGNTEAFF.

This clone was detected once. The chain combines TRBV10-1 with TRBJ2-1; perhaps TRBD2 as D (7 bases). V gave up 5 bases and J gave up 7 bases, with 15 bases separating them. In germline, CDR1 is WNHNN, CDR2 SYGVQD (reference sequence). This CDR3 has 14 residues. Here the CDR3 DNA reads TGCGCCAGCAGTTGGGGGGGGGCCAGGAATGAGCAGTTCTTC. This translates into CASSWGGARNEQFF.

The rearrangement links TRBV7-9 to TRBJ2-5; TRBD2 is a possible D gene (6 bases). Germline loops: CDR1 SEHNR, CDR2 FQNEAQ (reference sequence). V shed 4 bases and J shed 5 bases, with 17 bases lying between them. The CDR3 is 15 amino acids. For the CDR3, the DNA is TGTGCCAGCAGCTCCCCTCGGGGGTTACGGGAGACCCAGTACTTC. Amino acid sequence: CASSSPRGLRETQYF.

In this sample, this clone turned up once. The chain links TRBV4-3 to TRBJ2-3, with TRBD2 identical over 11 bases. Per the germline V gene, CDR1 is LGHNA and CDR2 is YSLEER. The CDR3 consists of 18 residues. Trimming cost V 1 base and J 5 bases; bases outside gene matches: 11. CDR3 protein: CASSQASLTSGVLDTQYF. In DNA form, the CDR3 reads TGCGCCAGCAGCCAAGCTTCCCTGACTAGCGGGGTTCTAGATACGCAGTATTTT.

The V and J genes are TRBV2 and TRBJ2-3; TRBD2 aligns across 7 bases. J lost 3 bases, V lost 7 bases, and 7 bases had no gene match. Germline CDR1 SNHLY, CDR2 FYNNEI. CDR3 length equals 14 residues. The CDR3: CASIPLAVTDTQYF. The CDR3 DNA follows: TGTGCCAGCATTCCCCTAGCGGTTACAGATACGCAGTATTTT.

The rearrangement uses TRBV6-5 and TRBJ2-7; 9 bases map to TRBD1. V dropped 10 bases and J dropped 4; count of bases not matched to a gene: 14. The CDR3 contains 15 residues. Germline V CDR1 and CDR2: MNHEY, SVGAGI. CDR3 in amino acids: CATSRSDRGSYEQYF. The CDR3 DNA reads TGTGCCACCTCGAGGTCGGACAGGGGTTCGTACGAGCAGTACTTC.

The chain uses TRBV9 and TRBJ1-2; the D is unclear. This CDR3 is built from 16 residues. The germline gives CDR1 SGDLS, CDR2 YYNGEE. Trimming shortened V by 0 bases and J by 4 bases, and 16 bases separated the two germline ends. The CDR3 coding sequence is TGTGCCAGCAGCGTAGCACCAGCCGGGAGCGCCTATGGCTACACCTTC. This codes for CASSVAPAGSAYGYTF.

The rearrangement uses TRBV7-2 and TRBJ2-3, with a weak D call TRBD2 (5 bases). Per the germline V gene, CDR1 is SGHTA and CDR2 is FQGNSA. This CDR3 is built from 13 residues. Trimming removed 8 bases at V and 1 base at J, with 10 bases between. CDR3 sequence reads: CASGRGGTDTQYF. The CDR3 DNA follows: TGTGCCAGCGGACGGGGAGGCACAGATACGCAGTATTTT.